This note documents a single T cell receptor (beta chain) sequence. Its target is unknown. The sample is drawn from a study of identical twins. Study-wide results and limits: In cord blood, abundant beta clonotypes had fewer insertions; memory showed no trend.

The CDR3 length is 12 residues. The V end lost 8 bases, the J end lost 3 bases, and 11 bases lay between the germline ends. Per germline, CDR1 DFQATT and CDR2 SNEGSKA (reference sequence). TCRdb re-called the 5' RACE reads through MiXCR, storing one row per CDR3 protein. This sample has hundreds of thousands of distinct CDR3 sequences, with roughly 10% found just once. In addition, the sample was reused for a study of yellow fever vaccine responses in identical twins.

Source material: CD8+ T cells sorted from blood. This sequence was found in a woman younger than 35 in good health. The chain uses TRBV20-1 and TRBJ1-5; D is perhaps TRBD1 (6 bases). The CDR3 nucleotides read TGCAGTATCCAGGGGACCAATCAGCCCCAGCATTTT. Encoded protein: CSIQGTNQPQHF.